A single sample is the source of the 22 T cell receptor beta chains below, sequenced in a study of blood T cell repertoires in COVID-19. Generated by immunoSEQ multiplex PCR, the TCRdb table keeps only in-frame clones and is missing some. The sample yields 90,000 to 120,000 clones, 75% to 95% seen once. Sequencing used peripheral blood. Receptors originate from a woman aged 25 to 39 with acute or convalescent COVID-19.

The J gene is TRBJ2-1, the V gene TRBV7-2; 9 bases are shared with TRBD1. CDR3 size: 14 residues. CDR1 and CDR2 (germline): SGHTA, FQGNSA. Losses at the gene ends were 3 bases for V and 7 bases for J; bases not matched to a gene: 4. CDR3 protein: CASSLGQGGNEQFF. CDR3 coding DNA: TGTGCCAGCAGCTTGGGACAGGGAGGGAATGAGCAGTTCTTC.

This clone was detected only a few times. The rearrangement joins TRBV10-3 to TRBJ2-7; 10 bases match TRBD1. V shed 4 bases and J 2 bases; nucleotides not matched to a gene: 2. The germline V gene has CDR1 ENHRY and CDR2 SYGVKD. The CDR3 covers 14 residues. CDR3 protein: CAISAGTGAYEQYF. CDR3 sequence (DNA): TGTGCCATCAGTGCCGGGACAGGGGCCTACGAGCAGTACTTC.

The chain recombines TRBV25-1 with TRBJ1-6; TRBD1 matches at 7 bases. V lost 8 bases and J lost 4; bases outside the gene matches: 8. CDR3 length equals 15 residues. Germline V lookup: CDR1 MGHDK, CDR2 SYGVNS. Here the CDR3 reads CASAPRTGYNSPLHF. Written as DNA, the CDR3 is TGTGCCAGCGCACCACGGACAGGATATAATTCACCCCTCCACTTT.

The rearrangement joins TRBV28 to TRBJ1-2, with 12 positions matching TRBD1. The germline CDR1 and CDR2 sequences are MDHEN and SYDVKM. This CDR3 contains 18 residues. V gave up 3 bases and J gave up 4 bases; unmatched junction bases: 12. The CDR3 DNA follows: TGTGCCAGCAGTTTTTACCGCGGGGGACAGGGGGCACCCTATGGCTACACCTTC. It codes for CASSFYRGGQGAPYGYTF.

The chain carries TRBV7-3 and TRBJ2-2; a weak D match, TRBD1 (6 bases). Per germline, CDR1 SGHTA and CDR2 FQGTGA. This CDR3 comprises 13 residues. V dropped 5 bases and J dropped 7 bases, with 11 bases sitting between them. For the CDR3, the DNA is TGTGCCAGCAGCGGTATAGGGGGCGGGGAGCTGTTTTTT. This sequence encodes CASSGIGGGELFF.

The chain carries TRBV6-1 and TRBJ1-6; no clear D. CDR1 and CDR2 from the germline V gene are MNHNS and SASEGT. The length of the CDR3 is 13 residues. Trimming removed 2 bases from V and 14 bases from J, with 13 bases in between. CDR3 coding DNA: TGTGCCAGCAGTGAAAACGAGGGTAAGGCCCTCCACTTT. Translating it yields CASSENEGKALHF.

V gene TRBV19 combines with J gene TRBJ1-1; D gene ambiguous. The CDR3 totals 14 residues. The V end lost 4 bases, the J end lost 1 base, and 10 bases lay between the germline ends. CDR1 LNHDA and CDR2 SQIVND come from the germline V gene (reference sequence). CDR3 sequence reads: CASSNEVSNTEAFF. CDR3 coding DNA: TGTGCCAGTAGTAACGAGGTCTCGAACACTGAAGCTTTCTTT. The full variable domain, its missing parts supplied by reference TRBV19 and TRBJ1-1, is DGGITQSPKYLFRKEGQNVTLSCEQNLNHDAMYWYRQDPGQGLRLIYYSQIVNDFQKGDIAEGYSVSREKKESFPLTVTSAQKNPTAFYLCASSNEVSNTEAFFGQGTRLTVV.

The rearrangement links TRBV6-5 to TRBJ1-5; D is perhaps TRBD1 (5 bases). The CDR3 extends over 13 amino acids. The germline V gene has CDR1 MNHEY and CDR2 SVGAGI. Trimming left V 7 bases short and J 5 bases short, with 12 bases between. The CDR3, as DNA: TGTGCCAGCACCCTGACAGCTTATCAGCCCCAGCATTTT. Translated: CASTLTAYQPQHF.

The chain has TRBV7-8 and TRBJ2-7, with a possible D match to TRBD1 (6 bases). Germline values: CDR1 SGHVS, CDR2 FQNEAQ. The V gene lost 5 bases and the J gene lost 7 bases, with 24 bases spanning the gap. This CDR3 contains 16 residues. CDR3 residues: CASSPRTDHRGGEQYF. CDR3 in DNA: TGTGCCAGCAGCCCAAGGACAGACCACCGAGGGGGTGAGCAGTACTTC. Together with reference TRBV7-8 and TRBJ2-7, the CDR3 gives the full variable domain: GAGVSQSPRYKVAKRGQDVALRCDPISGHVSLFWYQQALGQGPEFLTYFQNEAQLDKSGLPSDRFFAERPEGSVSTLKIQRTQQEDSAVYLCASSPRTDHRGGEQYFGPGTRLTVT.

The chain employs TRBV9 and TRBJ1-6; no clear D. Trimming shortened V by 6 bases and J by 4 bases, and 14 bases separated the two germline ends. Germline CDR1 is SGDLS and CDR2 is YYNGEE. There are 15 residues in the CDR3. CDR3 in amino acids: CASTPGGEYNSPLHF. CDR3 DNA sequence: TGTGCCAGCACCCCGGGAGGCGAGTATAATTCACCCCTCCACTTT.

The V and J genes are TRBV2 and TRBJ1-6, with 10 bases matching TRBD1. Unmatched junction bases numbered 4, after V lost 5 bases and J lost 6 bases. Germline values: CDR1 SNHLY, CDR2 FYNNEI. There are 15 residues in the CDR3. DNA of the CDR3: TGTGCCAGCAGTAGGGACAGGGGCGGTAATTCACCCCTCCACTTT. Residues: CASSRDRGGNSPLHF.

Here the CDR3 reads CASLGGRALFSEQYF. The CDR3 bases are TGTGCCAGCCTGGGGGGGAGGGCCTTGTTCTCCGAGCAGTACTTC. The chain is built from TRBV28 and TRBJ2-7, with 7 nucleotides matching TRBD2. This CDR3 has 15 amino acids. J gave up 6 bases and V 8 bases, and 16 bases lay outside the gene matches. CDR1 and CDR2 from the germline V gene are MDHEN and SYDVKM.

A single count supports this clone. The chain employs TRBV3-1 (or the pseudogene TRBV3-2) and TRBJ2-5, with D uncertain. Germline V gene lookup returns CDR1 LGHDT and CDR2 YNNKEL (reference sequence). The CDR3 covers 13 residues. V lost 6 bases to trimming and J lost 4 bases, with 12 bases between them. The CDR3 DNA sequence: TGTGCCAGCAGGGTAGGAACAGCAGAGACCCAGTACTTC. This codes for CASRVGTAETQYF.

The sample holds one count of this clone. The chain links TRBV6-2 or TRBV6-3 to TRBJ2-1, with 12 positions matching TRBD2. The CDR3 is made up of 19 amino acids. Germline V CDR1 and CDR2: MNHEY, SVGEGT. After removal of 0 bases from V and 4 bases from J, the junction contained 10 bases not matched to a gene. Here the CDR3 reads CASSYSTTSGSLGYNEQFF. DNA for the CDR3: TGTGCCAGCAGTTACTCGACGACTAGCGGGAGTTTGGGGTACAATGAGCAGTTCTTC.

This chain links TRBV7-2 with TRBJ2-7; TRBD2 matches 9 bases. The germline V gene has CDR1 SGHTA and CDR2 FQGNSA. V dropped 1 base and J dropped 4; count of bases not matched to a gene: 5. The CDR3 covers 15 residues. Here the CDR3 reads CASSLGLAGSYEQYF. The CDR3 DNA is TGTGCCAGCAGCTTAGGGCTAGCGGGGTCGTACGAGCAGTACTTC.

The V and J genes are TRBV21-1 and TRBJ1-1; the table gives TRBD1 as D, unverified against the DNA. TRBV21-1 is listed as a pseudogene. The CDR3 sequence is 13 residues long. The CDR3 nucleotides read TGTGCCAGCAGCCCCGGGACAAGGACTGAAGCTTTCTTT. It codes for CASSPGTRTEAFF.

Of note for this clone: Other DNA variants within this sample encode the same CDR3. The CDR3 here is CASSLQGNYGYTF. The CDR3 DNA is TGCGCCAGCAGCTTACAGGGTAACTATGGCTACACCTTC. This sequence joins TRBV5-1 and TRBJ1-2, with D tentatively TRBD1 (6 bases). This CDR3 is 13 amino acids long. Trimming stripped 2 bases from V and 1 base from J, with 6 bases between. CDR1 is SGHRS and CDR2 is YFSETQ in the germline V gene.

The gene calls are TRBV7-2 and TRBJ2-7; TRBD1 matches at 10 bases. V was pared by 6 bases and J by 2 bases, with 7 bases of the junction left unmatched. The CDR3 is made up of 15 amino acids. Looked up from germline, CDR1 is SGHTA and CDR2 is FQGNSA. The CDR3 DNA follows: TGTGCCAGCAGGAAAAGTGGACAGGGGGCCTACGAGCAGTACTTC. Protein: CASRKSGQGAYEQYF. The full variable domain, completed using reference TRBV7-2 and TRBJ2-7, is GAGVSQSPSNKVTEKGKDVELRCDPISGHTALYWYRQSLGQGLEFLIYFQGNSAPDKSGLPSDRFSAERTGGSVSTLTIQRTQQEDSAVYLCASRKSGQGAYEQYFGPGTRLTVT.

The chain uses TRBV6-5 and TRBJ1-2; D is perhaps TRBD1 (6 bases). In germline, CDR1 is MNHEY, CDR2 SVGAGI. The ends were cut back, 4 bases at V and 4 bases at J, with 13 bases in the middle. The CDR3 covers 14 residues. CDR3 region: CASSSMTGTYGYTF. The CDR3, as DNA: TGTGCCAGCAGTTCCATGACAGGCACCTATGGCTACACCTTC.

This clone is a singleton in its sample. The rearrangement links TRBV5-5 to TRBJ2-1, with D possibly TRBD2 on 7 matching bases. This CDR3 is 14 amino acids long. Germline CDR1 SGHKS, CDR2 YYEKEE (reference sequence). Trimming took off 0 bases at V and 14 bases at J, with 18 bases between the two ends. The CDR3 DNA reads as TGTGCCAGCAGCTTGGAGGGACTACCTCACAGGGAGTTCTTC. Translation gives CASSLEGLPHREFF. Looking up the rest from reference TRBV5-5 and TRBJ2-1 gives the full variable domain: DAGVTQSPTHLIKTRGQQVTLRCSPISGHKSVSWYQQVLGQGPQFIFQYYEKEERGRGNFPDRFSARQFPNYSSELNVNALLLGDSALYLCASSLEGLPHREFFGPGTRLTVL.

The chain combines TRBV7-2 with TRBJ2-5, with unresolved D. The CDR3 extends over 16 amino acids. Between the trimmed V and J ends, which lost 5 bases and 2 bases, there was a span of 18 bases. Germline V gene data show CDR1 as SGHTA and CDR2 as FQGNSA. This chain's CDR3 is CASSPYNAQAQETQYF. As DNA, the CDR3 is TGTGCCAGCAGCCCCTACAACGCGCAGGCACAAGAGACCCAGTACTTC.

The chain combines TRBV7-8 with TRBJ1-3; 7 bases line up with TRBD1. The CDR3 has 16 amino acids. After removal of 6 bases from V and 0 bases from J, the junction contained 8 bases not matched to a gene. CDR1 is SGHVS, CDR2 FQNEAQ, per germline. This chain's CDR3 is CASRATGYLSGNTIYF. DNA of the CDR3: TGTGCCAGCAGGGCGACAGGGTATCTCTCTGGAAACACCATATATTTT.